This TCR beta chain was recorded in a study of technical replicates of blood from several donors. Libraries were prepared by immunoSEQ multiplex PCR; TCRdb keeps only in-frame clonotypes and omits some of them. This sample has tens of thousands of clones, with roughly 90% found just once. In this sample, this clone turned up once. Germline values: CDR1 SEHNR, CDR2 FQNEAQ (reference sequence). The CDR3 has 13 amino acids. The ends were cut back, 8 bases at V and 3 bases at J, with 11 bases in the middle. Material for sequencing was T cells isolated from PBMCs. The TCR originated in a human donor in good health. This chain uses TRBV7-9 with TRBJ2-1; perhaps TRBD1 as D (6 bases). CDR3 protein: CASVGTNYNEQFF. The CDR3 bases are TGTGCCAGCGTGGGGACAAACTACAATGAGCAGTTCTTC.